Listed here are 19 T cell receptor beta chains from one sample, sequenced in a study of T-cell reconstitution after alpha-beta-depleted transplantation in children. Unique molecular identifiers were built into the TCRbeta library. TCRdb re-analysed the PCR reads in MiXCR, keeping a single row per CDR3 protein. The repertoire holds hundreds of thousands of distinct CDR3 sequences, with 9.5% to 15% as singletons. The sequencing used PBMCs from the stem cell graft donor, collected from the stem cell graft. These receptor sequences come from a human donor who donated a stem cell graft to a child with acute lymphoblastic leukemia.

Remarks on this clonotype: Relative to the germline gene, one junction end is altered; a read error may explain this. This chain links TRBV9 with TRBJ2-3; D possibly corresponds to TRBD2 (6 bases). The CDR3 length is 16 residues. Germline CDR1 and CDR2: SGDLS and YYNGEE. CDR3 residues: CASSPRALTSTDMQYF. The CDR3 DNA follows: TGTGCCAGCAGCCCCAGGGCGCTCACTAGCACAGATATGCAGTATTTT.

This clonotype was counted ten times or more. The CDR3 reads CASSEGGTGYSPLHF. CDR3 DNA sequence: TGTGCCAGCAGTGAGGGGGGGACAGGGTACTCACCCCTCCACTTT. The V and J genes are TRBV27 and TRBJ1-6, with 9 bases aligning to TRBD1. In germline, CDR1 is MNHEY, CDR2 SMNVEV (reference sequence). CDR3 size: 15 residues. V lost 5 bases and J lost 10; bases outside the gene matches: 9.

This clonotype occurred many times. The rearrangement links TRBV10-3 to TRBJ1-3; possibly TRBD1 for D (5 bases). Looked up from germline, CDR1 is ENHRY and CDR2 is SYGVKD. V was cut by 3 bases and J by 6 bases, with 24 bases left in between. The CDR3 spans 18 residues. The CDR3 loop reads CAISDYFLRDGRENTIYF. The CDR3 DNA sequence: TGTGCCATCAGTGATTACTTTCTCCGGGACGGAAGGGAAAACACCATATATTTT.

This clonotype was picked up many times. The chain joins TRBV5-1 to TRBJ2-7; 8 positions match TRBD2. This CDR3 has 14 amino acids. Germline assignment: CDR1 SGHRS and CDR2 YFSETQ. Trimming took 0 bases from V and 5 from J; bases not matched to a gene: 4. CDR3 protein: CASSLVAGSDEQYF. CDR3 DNA sequence: TGCGCCAGCAGCTTGGTAGCGGGATCGGACGAGCAGTACTTC.

This clonotype was counted only a few times. This chain joins TRBV6-1 and TRBJ1-3; D is unresolved. The V and J ends lost 6 bases and 7 bases respectively, with 16 bases between them. Per germline, CDR1 MNHNS and CDR2 SASEGT. This CDR3 spans 14 amino acids. The CDR3 loop reads CASRNGRTANTIYF. As DNA, the CDR3 is TGTGCCAGCAGGAATGGACGGACCGCGAACACCATATATTTT.

As to this clonotype: A much larger clonotype is one base distant, so this may be a read error. The gene calls are TRBV14 and TRBJ2-3; tentatively, D is TRBD2 (6 bases). Germline-derived CDR1 and CDR2 are SGHDN and FVKESK. The CDR3 contains 16 residues. The CDR3 sequence: CGSSQVRSSGTDTQYF. The CDR3 nucleotides are TGTGGCAGCAGCCAAGTTCGCTCTAGCGGCACAGATACGCAGTATTTT.

This clonotype was seen only a few times. V gene TRBV12-3 or TRBV12-4 combines with J gene TRBJ1-1, with D possibly matching TRBD1 (5 bases). The V end lost 2 bases, the J end lost 1 base, and 11 bases lay between the germline ends. The CDR3 consists of 15 residues. The CDR3, as DNA: TGTGCCAGCAGTTTACCGCAGGGATGGAACACTGAAGCTTTCTTT. It is translated as CASSLPQGWNTEAFF.

The sample holds many counts of this clonotype. The J gene is TRBJ1-2, the V gene TRBV2; no definite D call. Germline V gene sequence: CDR1 SNHLY, CDR2 FYNNEI. V lost 8 bases and J 5 bases, leaving 12 bases between the germline ends. This CDR3 spans 12 amino acids. The CDR3 reads CASQASGYGYTF. Written as DNA, the CDR3 is TGTGCCAGCCAGGCCTCGGGATATGGCTACACCTTC.

This clonotype was counted ten times or more. The rearrangement links TRBV14 to TRBJ1-3; possibly TRBD1 for D (5 bases). From germline, CDR1 is SGHDN and CDR2 FVKESK. The V and J ends lost 5 bases and 0 bases respectively, with 14 bases between them. The CDR3 has 16 residues. CDR3 loop: CASSYDGTFSGNTIYF. The DNA for the CDR3 is TGTGCCAGCAGCTATGATGGGACCTTCTCTGGAAACACCATATATTTT.

This clonotype has ten or more counts. The rearrangement uses TRBV25-1 and TRBJ1-5; perhaps TRBD1 as D (5 bases). The CDR3 contains 15 residues. The germline V gene has CDR1 MGHDK and CDR2 SYGVNS. V was trimmed by 2 bases and J by 6 bases, leaving 14 bases between them. The CDR3 DNA follows: TGTGCCAGCAGTGAAGGGACGGTGGTCGGTCAGCCCCAGCATTTT. Protein product: CASSEGTVVGQPQHF.

Many counts were recorded for this clonotype. V usage is TRBV5-1 and J usage is TRBJ2-2; D uncertain. Per germline, CDR1 SGHRS and CDR2 YFSETQ. CDR3 length equals 15 residues. Trimming removed 0 bases at V and 0 bases at J, with 6 bases between. The CDR3, as DNA: TGCGCCAGCAGCTTGGATACTGCGAACACCGGGGAGCTGTTTTTT. Its protein product is CASSLDTANTGELFF.

The gene calls are TRBV6-5 and TRBJ1-2; D is unresolved. Trimming removed 7 bases from V and 0 bases from J, with 15 bases in between. Per the germline V gene, CDR1 is MNHEY and CDR2 is SVGAGI. The CDR3 runs 15 residues. The CDR3 sequence: CASTSEGWPNYGYTF. Written as DNA, the CDR3 is TGTGCCAGCACCTCCGAGGGCTGGCCTAACTATGGCTACACCTTC.

This clonotype was counted ten times or more. V gene TRBV5-1 combines with J gene TRBJ2-1, with 13 bases aligning to TRBD2. The CDR3 totals 18 residues. Unmatched junction bases numbered 7, after V lost 0 bases and J lost 4 bases. The germline gives CDR1 SGHRS, CDR2 YFSETQ. CDR3 amino acids: CASSLELAGGPTYNEQFF. The CDR3 DNA reads as TGCGCCAGCAGCTTGGAACTAGCGGGAGGGCCAACTTACAATGAGCAGTTCTTC.

This clonotype was seen repeatedly, ten times or more. V is TRBV5-1 and J is TRBJ2-3, with a tentative D call TRBD1 (6 bases). V was pared by 3 bases and J by 2 bases, with 16 bases between. Germline V gene sequence: CDR1 SGHRS, CDR2 YFSETQ. The CDR3 runs to 16 residues. CDR3 nucleotides: TGCGCCAGCAGCTCCCCCCCTGACAGGCCCACAGATACGCAGTATTTT. Its translation: CASSSPPDRPTDTQYF. Full variable domain (remainder filled in from reference TRBV5-1 and TRBJ2-3): KAGVTQTPRYLIKTRGQQVTLSCSPISGHRSVSWYQQTPGQGLQFLFEYFSETQRNKGNFPGRFSGRQFSNSRSEMNVSTLELGDSALYLCASSSPPDRPTDTQYFGPGTRLTVL.

This clonotype came up many times. The V gene is TRBV15, the J gene TRBJ2-3, with a possible D match to TRBD1 (5 bases). The V gene's germline CDR1 is LNHNV and CDR2 YYDKDF (reference sequence). V gave up 1 base and J gave up 4 bases, with 9 bases separating them. The CDR3 totals 14 residues. The CDR3 DNA is TGTGCCACCAGCAGAGTAGTAGGGGCAGATACGCAGTATTTT. It encodes CATSRVVGADTQYF.

This clonotype has just a few counts. The chain recombines TRBV28 with TRBJ2-6, with D unresolved. The CDR3 is made up of 17 amino acids. The germline V gene encodes CDR1 MDHEN and CDR2 SYDVKM. V dropped 3 bases and J dropped 0 bases, with 12 bases sitting between them. Here the CDR3 reads CASSFGIRPSGANVLTF. The CDR3 region has the DNA TGTGCCAGCAGTTTTGGGATCCGGCCCTCTGGGGCCAACGTCCTGACTTTC.

Many counts were recorded for this clonotype. This rearrangement joins TRBV12-3 or TRBV12-4 to TRBJ2-7, with 10 bases identical to TRBD1. The V segment lost 4 bases and the J segment 5 bases; nucleotides outside the gene matches: 11. The CDR3 is 16 amino acids. This chain's CDR3 is CASSSTRQGAGHEQYF. The CDR3 DNA is TGTGCCAGCAGTTCCACCAGACAGGGGGCTGGCCACGAGCAGTACTTC.

This clonotype was seen more than once but under ten times. This chain uses TRBV28 with TRBJ1-6, with 8 bases that match TRBD1. This CDR3 has 16 amino acids. Germline V gene lookup returns CDR1 MDHEN and CDR2 SYDVKM. J gave up 5 bases and V 3 bases, and 6 bases lay outside the gene matches. CDR3 bases: TGTGCCAGCAGTTTTAGCAGGGGGCCGCATAATTCACCCCTCCACTTT. Translated: CASSFSRGPHNSPLHF. The full variable domain, in which reference TRBV28 and TRBJ1-6 provide the parts outside the CDR3, is DVKVTQSSRYLVKRTGEKVFLECVQDMDHENMFWYRQDPGLGLRLIYFSYDVKMKEKGDIPEGYSVSREKKERFSLILESASTNQTSMYLCASSFSRGPHNSPLHFGNGTRLTVT.

This clonotype was seen at least ten times. The rearrangement uses TRBV5-1 and TRBJ2-3; no clear D. The germline CDR1 and CDR2 sequences are SGHRS and YFSETQ. The CDR3 is 13 amino acids. V was clipped by 4 bases and J by 4 bases, with 10 bases between them. The CDR3 is CASSAGPSDTQYF. CDR3 coding DNA: TGCGCCAGCAGCGCTGGCCCCTCAGATACGCAGTATTTT. The full variable domain, in which reference TRBV5-1 and TRBJ2-3 provide the parts outside the CDR3, is KAGVTQTPRYLIKTRGQQVTLSCSPISGHRSVSWYQQTPGQGLQFLFEYFSETQRNKGNFPGRFSGRQFSNSRSEMNVSTLELGDSALYLCASSAGPSDTQYFGPGTRLTVL.